The 25 T cell receptor beta chains below come from one sample, sequenced in a study of OX40 agonist ivuxolimab in advanced cancers. Sequenced by immunoSEQ multiplex PCR; TCRdb stores in-frame clones only, minus some. The data hold 45,000 to 55,000 clones, with 88% observed a single time. Sequenced material: CD4+ or CD8+ T cells sorted from blood, taken in a trial of the OX40 agonist ivuxolimab. Source of these receptors: an adult with an advanced solid tumor such as melanoma, head and neck, liver or kidney cancer.

The V call is TRBV4-3, the J call TRBJ2-3; TRBD2 matches 7 bases. V shed 4 bases, J shed 0 bases, and the junction held 13 bases outside the gene matches. CDR3 length: 18 residues. Germline-derived CDR1 and CDR2 are LGHNA and YSLEER. CDR3 amino acids: CASSPSPRSGASTDTQYF. CDR3 coding DNA: TGCGCCAGCAGCCCCAGCCCCCGGAGCGGGGCTAGCACAGATACGCAGTATTTT.

This clone has only a few counts. The chain links TRBV4-1 to TRBJ1-4; D perhaps matches TRBD1 (6 bases). The V gene's germline CDR1 is MGHRA and CDR2 YSYEKL. CDR3 length: 16 residues. Trimming took 0 bases from V and 8 from J, leaving 16 bases between them. In nucleotides, the CDR3 is TGCGCCAGCAGCCAAGATGTGGCCGGGGGCAGAGAAAAACTGTTTTTT. This translates into CASSQDVAGGREKLFF.

For this clone: An end of the junction differs from the germline gene, which may be a read error. V is TRBV10-3 and J is TRBJ2-1; TRBD2 matches 16 bases. The CDR3 spans 17 residues. Germline loops: CDR1 ENHRY, CDR2 SYGVKD. Here the CDR3 reads CAISGGLAGGSYNEQFF. CDR3 in DNA: TGTGCCATCAGTGGGGGACTAGCGGGAGGGTCCTACAATGAGCAATTCTTC.

The table lists this clone with a count of one. The J gene is TRBJ1-5, the V gene TRBV19, with TRBD1 matching over 7 bases. CDR1 is LNHDA, CDR2 SQIVND, per germline (reference sequence). After removal of 6 bases from V and 9 bases from J, the junction contained 14 bases not matched to a gene. The CDR3 covers 15 residues. In nucleotides, the CDR3 is TGTGCCAGTAGGCCGGGACAGACAAAAGGTGGGCCCCAGCATTTT. As protein: CASRPGQTKGGPQHF. Full variable domain (remainder filled in from reference TRBV19 and TRBJ1-5): DGGITQSPKYLFRKEGQNVTLSCEQNLNHDAMYWYRQDPGQGLRLIYYSQIVNDFQKGDIAEGYSVSREKKESFPLTVTSAQKNPTAFYLCASRPGQTKGGPQHFGDGTRLSIL.

The chain is built from TRBV7-8 and TRBJ1-2; D ambiguous. CDR3 length: 15 amino acids. Trimming left V 0 bases short and J 4 bases short, with 12 bases between. Germline assignment: CDR1 SGHVS and CDR2 FQNEAQ. The CDR3, as DNA: TGTGCCAGCAGCTTAGCGCTCCAGTCGAGCTATGGCTACACCTTC. Translation: CASSLALQSSYGYTF.

The chain has TRBV27 and TRBJ1-2; 7 bases match TRBD1. The CDR3 covers 14 residues. CDR1 MNHEY and CDR2 SMNVEV come from the germline V gene (reference sequence). V lost 5 bases to trimming and J lost 5 bases; unmatched junction nucleotides: 8. CDR3 region: CASSRQGVGYGYTF. In nucleotides, the CDR3 is TGTGCCAGCAGTCGACAGGGAGTAGGGTATGGCTACACCTTC.

The gene calls are TRBV5-4 and TRBJ2-3; D may be TRBD2 (7 bases). V was pared by 3 bases and J by 3 bases, with 14 bases between. Per germline, CDR1 SGHNT and CDR2 YYREEE (reference sequence). This CDR3 contains 15 residues. The CDR3 region has the DNA TGTGCCAGCAGCTCCGGGGGGCACGGAACAGATACGCAGTATTTT. Translation gives CASSSGGHGTDTQYF.

Comment on this clone: This CDR3 is also generated by other DNA sequences in the sample. V gene TRBV6-5 combines with J gene TRBJ2-4; TRBD1 aligns across 7 bases. Germline V gene sequence: CDR1 MNHEY, CDR2 SVGAGI. Trimming cost V 4 bases and J 1 base; bases outside gene matches: 1. This CDR3 region has 14 residues. CDR3 in DNA: TGTGCCAGCAGTTTACAGGGGGCCAAAAACATTCAGTACTTC. It codes for CASSLQGAKNIQYF.

This rearrangement joins TRBV6-5 to TRBJ1-4, with D possibly being TRBD1 (5 bases). Germline loops: CDR1 MNHEY, CDR2 SVGAGI. CDR3 length: 16 amino acids. V was clipped by 2 bases and J by 5 bases, with 15 bases between them. CDR3 loop: CASSYGYRQQNEKLFF. The CDR3 DNA reads TGTGCCAGCAGTTACGGTTACCGACAGCAGAATGAAAAACTGTTTTTT.

V is TRBV4-1 and J is TRBJ2-7; 10 bases map to TRBD1. The V gene's germline CDR1 is MGHRA and CDR2 YSYEKL. Unmatched junction bases numbered 7, after V lost 1 base and J lost 4 bases. This CDR3 has 16 amino acids. The CDR3 region is CASSQAPTGGKYEQYF. The CDR3 nucleotides are TGCGCCAGCAGCCAAGCTCCGACAGGGGGCAAGTACGAGCAGTACTTC.

The rearrangement joins TRBV5-1 to TRBJ2-2; D remains unclear. CDR3 length: 15 residues. Deletions cut 2 bases from V and 2 bases from J, with 10 bases between. Germline loops: CDR1 SGHRS, CDR2 YFSETQ. CDR3 residues: CASSFTPENTGELFF. Here the CDR3 DNA reads TGCGCCAGCAGCTTCACGCCGGAAAACACCGGGGAGCTGTTTTTT.

The rearrangement uses TRBV10-1 and TRBJ2-7; 7 bases fit TRBD2. The CDR3 has 17 amino acids. CDR1 is WNHNN and CDR2 is SYGVQD in the germline V gene (reference sequence). The V and J ends lost 3 bases and 4 bases, in that order; junction bases with no gene match: 15. The CDR3 bases are TGCGCCAGCAGTGAATCGCCCCAAGGCGGGAGTTTATACGAGCAGTACTTC. This sequence encodes CASSESPQGGSLYEQYF.

The rearrangement links TRBV28 to TRBJ2-2, with 8 bases that match TRBD1. The J segment lost 4 bases and the V segment lost 5 bases, leaving 12 bases of the junction unmatched. This CDR3 is 17 amino acids long. Germline lookup yields CDR1 MDHEN and CDR2 SYDVKM. CDR3 in DNA: TGTGCCAGCAGTCCCATGGACAGGGCCGGCGGCACCGGGGAGCTGTTTTTT. Residues: CASSPMDRAGGTGELFF.

The genes are TRBV19 and TRBJ2-2, with D unclear. CDR1 LNHDA and CDR2 SQIVND come from the germline V gene (reference sequence). Trimming removed 6 bases at V and 4 bases at J, with 18 bases between. This CDR3 spans 16 amino acids. The CDR3 loop is CASRRLSDPGTGELFF. CDR3 bases: TGTGCCAGTAGGCGACTCAGCGATCCCGGCACCGGGGAGCTGTTTTTT.

The chain carries TRBV2 and TRBJ2-6, with D unresolved. CDR3 length equals 15 residues. CDR1 SNHLY and CDR2 FYNNEI come from the germline V gene. V was clipped by 4 bases and J by 0 bases, with 7 bases between them. The CDR3 sequence: CASSGLFSGANVLTF. DNA for the CDR3: TGTGCCAGCAGTGGACTGTTCTCTGGGGCCAACGTCCTGACTTTC. The variable domain in full, completed from reference TRBV2 and TRBJ2-6, reads EPEVTQTPSHQVTQMGQEVILRCVPISNHLYFYWYRQILGQKVEFLVSFYNNEISEKSEIFDDQFSVERPDGSNFTLKIRSTKLEDSAMYFCASSGLFSGANVLTFGAGSRLTVL.

The genes are TRBV18 and TRBJ2-1, with D unclear. CDR3 length: 14 amino acids. The germline V gene has CDR1 KGHSH and CDR2 LQKENI. V gave up 4 bases and J gave up 5 bases, with 12 bases separating them. The CDR3 protein is CASSLVGPDNEQFF. The CDR3 DNA reads as TGTGCCAGCTCACTCGTCGGACCGGACAATGAGCAGTTCTTC.

The chain recombines TRBV9 with TRBJ2-7, with 9 bases that match TRBD1. The junction had 10 bases not matched to a gene; V was cut back by 4 bases and J by 5 bases. The CDR3 sequence is 15 residues long. Per the germline V gene, CDR1 is SGDLS and CDR2 is YYNGEE. CDR3 sequence (DNA): TGTGCCAGCAGCCGTTCCGGGACAGGGTTCCACGAGCAGTACTTC. Translated: CASSRSGTGFHEQYF.

This rearrangement joins TRBV27 to TRBJ2-7; 10 bases fit TRBD2. Losses at the gene ends were 5 bases for V and 2 bases for J; bases not matched to a gene: 9. There are 16 residues in the CDR3. Germline CDR1 reads MNHEY; CDR2 reads SMNVEV (reference sequence). DNA for the CDR3: TGTGCCAGCAGTCCTCTAGCGGGGGCCCTTACCTACGAGCAGTACTTC. Amino acid sequence: CASSPLAGALTYEQYF.

The chain uses TRBV9 and TRBJ1-2; D is ambiguous. This CDR3 has 12 residues. Trimming left V 3 bases short and J 7 bases short, with 10 bases between. Germline CDR1 and CDR2: SGDLS and YYNGEE. This CDR3 reads CASSESMGGYTF. In DNA, the CDR3 is TGTGCCAGCAGCGAAAGCATGGGTGGCTACACCTTC.

The V call is TRBV6-4, the J call TRBJ2-3; D perhaps matches TRBD2 (6 bases). Germline CDR1 is MRHNA and CDR2 is SNTAGT. Trimming pared 4 bases from V and 5 bases from J, leaving 10 bases between. CDR3 length: 13 amino acids. CDR3 amino acids: CASSGGLGDTQYF. The CDR3 nucleotides read TGTGCCAGCAGTGGGGGACTGGGAGATACGCAGTATTTT.

This chain joins TRBV5-4 and TRBJ1-5; 7 bases are a match to TRBD1. With 4 bases clipped from V and 9 bases from J, the junction kept 13 bases outside the gene matches. The germline V gene encodes CDR1 SGHNT and CDR2 YYREEE (reference sequence). This CDR3 contains 15 residues. CDR3 bases: TGTGCCAGCAGCACGGGACAGACCCCGCCCGGGCCCCAGCATTTT. Translating it yields CASSTGQTPPGPQHF.

The chain uses TRBV28 and TRBJ1-2; D is unclear. The CDR3 length is 14 residues. The germline gives CDR1 MDHEN, CDR2 SYDVKM. V was trimmed by 7 bases and J by 3 bases, leaving 15 bases between them. The CDR3 here is CASTLRFGDYGYTF. CDR3 in DNA: TGTGCCAGCACCCTGAGGTTCGGAGACTATGGCTACACCTTC.

This chain connects TRBV28 to TRBJ1-5; D not certain. V was trimmed by 3 bases and J by 0 bases, leaving 15 bases between them. The CDR3 runs 17 residues. Germline CDR1 MDHEN, CDR2 SYDVKM. The CDR3 is CASSFGRESGSNQPQHF. In DNA form, the CDR3 reads TGTGCCAGCAGTTTCGGGAGGGAAAGTGGTAGCAATCAGCCCCAGCATTTT.

This chain uses TRBV11-1 with TRBJ2-5; D perhaps matches TRBD2 (5 bases). Germline V gene data show CDR1 as SGHAT and CDR2 as FQDESV (reference sequence). This CDR3 has 13 residues. V dropped 1 base and J dropped 4 bases, with 7 bases sitting between them. DNA for the CDR3: TGTGCCAGCAGCTTAGTTGAGGGAGAGACCCAGTACTTC. This sequence encodes CASSLVEGETQYF.

In this sample, this clone turned up a few times. The V call is TRBV18, the J call TRBJ2-7, with D possibly TRBD2 on 5 matching bases. Germline CDR1 is KGHSH and CDR2 is LQKENI. V gave up 6 bases and J gave up 4 bases, with 25 bases separating them. The CDR3 has 17 residues. This CDR3 is CASSRMVPGGSGYEQYF. CDR3 sequence (DNA): TGTGCCAGCTCCCGAATGGTCCCCGGCGGGTCCGGTTACGAGCAGTACTTC.